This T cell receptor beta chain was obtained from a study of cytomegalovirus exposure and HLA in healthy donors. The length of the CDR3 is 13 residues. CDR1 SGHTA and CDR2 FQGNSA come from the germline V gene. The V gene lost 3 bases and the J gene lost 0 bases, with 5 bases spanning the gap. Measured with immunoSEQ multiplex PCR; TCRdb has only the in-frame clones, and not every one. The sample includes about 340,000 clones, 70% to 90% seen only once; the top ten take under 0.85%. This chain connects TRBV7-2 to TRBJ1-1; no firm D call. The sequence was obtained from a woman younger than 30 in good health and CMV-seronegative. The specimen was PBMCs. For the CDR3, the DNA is TGTGCCAGCAGCTTTGACTTGAACACTGAAGCTTTCTTT. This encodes CASSFDLNTEAFF. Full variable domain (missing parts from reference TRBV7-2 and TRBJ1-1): GAGVSQSPSNKVTEKGKDVELRCDPISGHTALYWYRQSLGQGLEFLIYFQGNSAPDKSGLPSDRFSAERTGGSVSTLTIQRTQQEDSAVYLCASSFDLNTEAFFGQGTRLTVV.